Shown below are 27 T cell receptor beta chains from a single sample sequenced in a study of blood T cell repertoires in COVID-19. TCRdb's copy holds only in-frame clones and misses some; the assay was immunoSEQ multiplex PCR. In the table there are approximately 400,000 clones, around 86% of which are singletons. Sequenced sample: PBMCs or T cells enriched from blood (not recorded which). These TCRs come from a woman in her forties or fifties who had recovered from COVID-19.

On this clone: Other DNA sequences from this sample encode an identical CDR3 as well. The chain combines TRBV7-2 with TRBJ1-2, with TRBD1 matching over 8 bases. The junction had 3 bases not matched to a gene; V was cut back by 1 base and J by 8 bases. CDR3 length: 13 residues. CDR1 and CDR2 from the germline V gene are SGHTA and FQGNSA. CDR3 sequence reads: CASSLDRGRGYTF. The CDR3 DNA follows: TGTGCCAGCAGCTTAGACAGGGGGAGAGGCTACACCTTC. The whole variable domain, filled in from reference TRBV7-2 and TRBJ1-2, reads GAGVSQSPSNKVTEKGKDVELRCDPISGHTALYWYRQSLGQGLEFLIYFQGNSAPDKSGLPSDRFSAERTGGSVSTLTIQRTQQEDSAVYLCASSLDRGRGYTFGSGTRLTVV.

In DNA, the CDR3 is TGTGCCAGCAGTTCGTTGACGGGGTCCTACGAGCAGTACTTC. Protein product: CASSSLTGSYEQYF. This rearrangement joins TRBV28 to TRBJ2-7, with TRBD2 as a possible D gene (5 bases). Germline CDR1 is MDHEN and CDR2 is SYDVKM. The ends were cut back, 4 bases at V and 1 base at J, with 11 bases in the middle. The CDR3 is made up of 14 amino acids.

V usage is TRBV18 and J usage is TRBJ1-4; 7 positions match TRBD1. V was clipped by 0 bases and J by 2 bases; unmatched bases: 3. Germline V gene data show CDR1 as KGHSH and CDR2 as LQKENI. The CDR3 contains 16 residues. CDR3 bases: TGTGCCAGCTCACCACCTTTGACAGGGACTAATGAAAAACTGTTTTTT. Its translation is CASSPPLTGTNEKLFF.

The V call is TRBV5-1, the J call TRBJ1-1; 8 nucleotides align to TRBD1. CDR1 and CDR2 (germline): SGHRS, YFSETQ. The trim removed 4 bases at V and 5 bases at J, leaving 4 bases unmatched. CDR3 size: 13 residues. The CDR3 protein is CASSTTGETEAFF. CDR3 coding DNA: TGCGCCAGCAGCACGACAGGGGAAACTGAAGCTTTCTTT.

Here the CDR3 DNA reads TGCGCCAGCAGCCAAGGGGCCAGGGGGGATACCGGGGAGCTGTTTTTT. The encoded protein is CASSQGARGDTGELFF. J is TRBJ2-2 and V is TRBV4-1; D possibly corresponds to TRBD1 (7 bases). Germline V gene sequence: CDR1 MGHRA, CDR2 YSYEKL. Between the trimmed V and J ends, which lost 1 base and 5 bases, there was a span of 14 bases. The CDR3 loop spans 16 amino acids.

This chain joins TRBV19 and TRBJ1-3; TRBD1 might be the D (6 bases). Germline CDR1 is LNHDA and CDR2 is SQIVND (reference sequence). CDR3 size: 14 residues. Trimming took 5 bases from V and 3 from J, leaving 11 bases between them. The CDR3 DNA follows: TGTGCCAGTAGTCGGACAGACCTTGGAAACACCATATATTTT. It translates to CASSRTDLGNTIYF. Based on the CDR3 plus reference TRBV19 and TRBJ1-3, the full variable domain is DGGITQSPKYLFRKEGQNVTLSCEQNLNHDAMYWYRQDPGQGLRLIYYSQIVNDFQKGDIAEGYSVSREKKESFPLTVTSAQKNPTAFYLCASSRTDLGNTIYFGEGSWLTVV.

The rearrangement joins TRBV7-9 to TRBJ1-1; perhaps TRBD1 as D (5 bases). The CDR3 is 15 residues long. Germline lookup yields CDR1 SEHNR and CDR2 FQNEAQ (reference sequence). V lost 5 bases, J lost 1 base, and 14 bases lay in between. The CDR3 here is CASSPGGWGNTEAFF. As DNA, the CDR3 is TGTGCCAGCAGCCCCGGGGGTTGGGGGAACACTGAAGCTTTCTTT.

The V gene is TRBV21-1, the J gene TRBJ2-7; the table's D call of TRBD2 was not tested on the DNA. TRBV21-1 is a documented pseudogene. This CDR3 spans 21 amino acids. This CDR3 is CASSKDPSWGLAGFSSYEQYF. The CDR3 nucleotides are TGTGCCAGCAGCAAAGATCCGTCATGGGGACTAGCGGGATTCAGCTCCTACGAGCAGTACTTC.

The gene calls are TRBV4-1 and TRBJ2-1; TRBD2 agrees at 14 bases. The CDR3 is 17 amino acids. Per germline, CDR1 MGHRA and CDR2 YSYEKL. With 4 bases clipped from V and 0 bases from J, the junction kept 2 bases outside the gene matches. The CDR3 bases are TGCGCCAGCAGCCGCGGGACTAGCGGGAGCTCCTACAATGAGCAGTTCTTC. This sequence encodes CASSRGTSGSSYNEQFF.

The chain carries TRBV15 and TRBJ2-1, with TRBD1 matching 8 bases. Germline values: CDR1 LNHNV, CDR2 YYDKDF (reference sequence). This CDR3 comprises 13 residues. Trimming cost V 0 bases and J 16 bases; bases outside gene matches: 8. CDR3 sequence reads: CATSRDSQGEEFF. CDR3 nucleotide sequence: TGTGCCACCAGCAGAGACTCACAGGGGGAGGAATTCTTC.

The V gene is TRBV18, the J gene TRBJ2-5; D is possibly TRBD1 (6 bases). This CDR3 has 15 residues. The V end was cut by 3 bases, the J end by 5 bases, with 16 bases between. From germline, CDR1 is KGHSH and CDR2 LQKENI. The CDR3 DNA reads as TGTGCCAGCTCACCCTCCCTACAGGGTCGGGAGACCCAGTACTTC. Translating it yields CASSPSLQGRETQYF. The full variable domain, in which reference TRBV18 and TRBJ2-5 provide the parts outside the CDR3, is NAGVMQNPRHLVRRRGQEARLRCSPMKGHSHVYWYRQLPEEGLKFMVYLQKENIIDESGMPKERFSAEFPKEGPSILRIQQVVRGDSAAYFCASSPSLQGRETQYFGPGTRLLVL.

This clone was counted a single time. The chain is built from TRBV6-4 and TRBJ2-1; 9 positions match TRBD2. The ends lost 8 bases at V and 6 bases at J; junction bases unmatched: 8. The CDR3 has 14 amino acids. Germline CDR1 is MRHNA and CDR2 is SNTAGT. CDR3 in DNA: TGTGCCAGCGGAAGCGGGGGGCAGGGCAATGAGCAGTTCTTC. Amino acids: CASGSGGQGNEQFF.

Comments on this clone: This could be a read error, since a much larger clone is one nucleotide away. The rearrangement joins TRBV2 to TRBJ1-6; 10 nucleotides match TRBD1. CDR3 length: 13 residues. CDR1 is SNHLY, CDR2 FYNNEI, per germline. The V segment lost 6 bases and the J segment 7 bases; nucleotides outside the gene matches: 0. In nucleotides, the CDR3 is TGTGCCAGCAGGGGACAGGGGAATTCACCCCTCCACTTT. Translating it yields CASRGQGNSPLHF.

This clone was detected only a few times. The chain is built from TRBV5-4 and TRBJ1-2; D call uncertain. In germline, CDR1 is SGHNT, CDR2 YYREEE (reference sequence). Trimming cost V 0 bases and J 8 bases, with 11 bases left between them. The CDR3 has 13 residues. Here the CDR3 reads CASSLDSRQGYTF. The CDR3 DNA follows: TGTGCCAGCAGCTTGGACAGCCGACAAGGCTACACCTTC.

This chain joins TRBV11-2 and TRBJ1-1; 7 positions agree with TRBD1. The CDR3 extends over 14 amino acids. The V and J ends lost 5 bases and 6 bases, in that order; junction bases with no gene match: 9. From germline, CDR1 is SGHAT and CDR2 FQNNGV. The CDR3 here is CASSPGTGTAEAFF. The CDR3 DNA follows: TGTGCCAGCAGCCCGGGCACCGGGACAGCTGAAGCTTTCTTT.

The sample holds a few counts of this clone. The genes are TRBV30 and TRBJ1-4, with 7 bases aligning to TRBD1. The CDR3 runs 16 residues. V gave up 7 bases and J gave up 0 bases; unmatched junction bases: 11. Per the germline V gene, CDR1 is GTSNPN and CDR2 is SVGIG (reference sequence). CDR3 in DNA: TGTGCCTCCACCGGGACAGCGATTGCAACTAATGAAAAACTGTTTTTT. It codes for CASTGTAIATNEKLFF.

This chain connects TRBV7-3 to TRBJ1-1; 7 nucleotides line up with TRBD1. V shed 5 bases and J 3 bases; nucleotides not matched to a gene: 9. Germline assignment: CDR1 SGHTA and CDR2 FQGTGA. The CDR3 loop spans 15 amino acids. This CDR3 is CASSPQGQRDTEAFF. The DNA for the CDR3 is TGTGCCAGCAGCCCCCAGGGACAGCGGGACACTGAAGCTTTCTTT.

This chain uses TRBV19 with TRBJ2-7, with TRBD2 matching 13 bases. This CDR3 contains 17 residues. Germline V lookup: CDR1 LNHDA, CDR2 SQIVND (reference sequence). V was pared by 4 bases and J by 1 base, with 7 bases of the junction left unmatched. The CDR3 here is CASSNGLAGDASYEQYF. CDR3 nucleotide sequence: TGTGCCAGTAGTAACGGACTAGCGGGAGACGCATCCTACGAGCAGTACTTC.

The CDR3, as DNA: TGTGCCAGCTCACTTGGAGGGGGCGAGCAAGAGACCCAGTACTTC. This encodes CASSLGGGEQETQYF. V is TRBV18 and J is TRBJ2-5; perhaps TRBD1 as D (7 bases). The germline V gene has CDR1 KGHSH and CDR2 LQKENI. CDR3 length: 15 residues. V lost 4 bases, J lost 2 bases, and 14 bases lay in between.

The CDR3 reads CASSRTGGENEQFF. The CDR3 coding sequence is TGCGCCAGCAGCAGGACAGGGGGTGAGAATGAGCAGTTCTTC. This chain connects TRBV5-1 to TRBJ2-1; 10 bases agree with TRBD1. Per germline, CDR1 SGHRS and CDR2 YFSETQ. The ends lost 4 bases at V and 7 bases at J; junction bases unmatched: 5. This CDR3 contains 14 residues.

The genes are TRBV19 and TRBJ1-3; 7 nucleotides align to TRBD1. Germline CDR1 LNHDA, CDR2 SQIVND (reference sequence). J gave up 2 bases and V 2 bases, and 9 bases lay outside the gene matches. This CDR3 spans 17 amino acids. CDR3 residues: CASSIPGGVGPGNTIYF. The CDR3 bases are TGTGCCAGTAGTATACCAGGGGGTGTCGGGCCTGGAAACACCATATATTTT.

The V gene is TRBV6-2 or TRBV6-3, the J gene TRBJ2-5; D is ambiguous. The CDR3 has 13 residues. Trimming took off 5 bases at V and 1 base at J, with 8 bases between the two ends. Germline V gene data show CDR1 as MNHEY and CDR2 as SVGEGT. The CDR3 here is CASSLPVQETQYF. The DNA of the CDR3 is TGTGCCAGCAGTCTCCCAGTCCAAGAGACCCAGTACTTC.

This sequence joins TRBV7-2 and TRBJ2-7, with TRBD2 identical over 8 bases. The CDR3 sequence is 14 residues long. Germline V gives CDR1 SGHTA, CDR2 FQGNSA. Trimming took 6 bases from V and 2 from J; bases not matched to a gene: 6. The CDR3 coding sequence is TGTGCCAGCAGTCCGCCTAGCGGGCCCTACGAGCAGTACTTC. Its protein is CASSPPSGPYEQYF.

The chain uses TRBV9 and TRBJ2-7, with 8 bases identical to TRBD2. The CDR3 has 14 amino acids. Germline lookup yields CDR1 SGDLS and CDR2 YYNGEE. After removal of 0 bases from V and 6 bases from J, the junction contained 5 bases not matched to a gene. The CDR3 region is CASSVGVAGGEQYF. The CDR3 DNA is TGTGCCAGCAGCGTAGGGGTGGCGGGGGGCGAGCAGTACTTC.

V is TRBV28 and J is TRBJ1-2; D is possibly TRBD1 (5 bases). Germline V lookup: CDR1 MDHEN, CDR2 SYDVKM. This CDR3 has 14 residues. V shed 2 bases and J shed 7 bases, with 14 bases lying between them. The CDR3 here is CASSLVREVSGYTF. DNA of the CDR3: TGTGCCAGCAGTTTAGTCAGGGAGGTCTCTGGCTACACCTTC.

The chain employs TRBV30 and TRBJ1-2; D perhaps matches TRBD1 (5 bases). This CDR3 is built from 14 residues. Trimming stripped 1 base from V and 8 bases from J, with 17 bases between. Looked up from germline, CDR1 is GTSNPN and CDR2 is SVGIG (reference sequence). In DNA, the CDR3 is TGTGCCTGGAGTGCCCCAGGGAGGGGATGGGGCTACACCTTC. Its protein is CAWSAPGRGWGYTF.

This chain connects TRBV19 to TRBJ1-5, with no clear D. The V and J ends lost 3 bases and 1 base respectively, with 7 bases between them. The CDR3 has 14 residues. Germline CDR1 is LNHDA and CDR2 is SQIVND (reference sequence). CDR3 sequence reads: CASSISQSNQPQHF. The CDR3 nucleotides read TGTGCCAGTAGTATCTCACAGAGCAATCAGCCCCAGCATTTT.